These 23 T cell receptor beta chains came from one sample sequenced in a study of shared clonotypes between healthy human individuals. Using immunoSEQ multiplex PCR, the repertoire was profiled, and TCRdb retains in-frame clones only, with some absent. The table lists around 1.9 million clones, about 93% of them singletons. Terminally differentiated effector memory CD45RA+ cells were excluded from the naive CD8 cells, which were CD45RO-negative and positively selected for CCR7. Source material: naive CD8+ T cells from PBMCs. These receptor sequences come from a man between 18 and 29 years old in good health. Some clones in this sample may be carry-over from other donors' samples.

This chain uses TRBV5-6 with TRBJ1-1, with D unresolved. The germline V gene has CDR1 SGHDT and CDR2 YYEEEE. V gave up 4 bases and J gave up 1 base, with 8 bases separating them. The CDR3 consists of 13 residues. The CDR3 here is CASSADPNTEAFF. The CDR3 bases are TGTGCCAGCAGCGCGGACCCGAACACTGAAGCTTTCTTT. Supplemented by reference TRBV5-6 and TRBJ1-1, the full variable domain reads DAGVTQSPTHLIKTRGQQVTLRCSPKSGHDTVSWYQQALGQGPQFIFQYYEEEERQRGNFPDRFSGHQFPNYSSELNVNALLLGDSALYLCASSADPNTEAFFGQGTRLTVV.

The chain links TRBV27 to TRBJ1-5, with 12 bases lining up with TRBD1. CDR1 is MNHEY and CDR2 is SMNVEV in the germline V gene (reference sequence). Unmatched junction bases numbered 5, after V lost 6 bases and J lost 2 bases. This CDR3 region has 16 residues. The CDR3 reads CASSPGQGAGNQPQHF. The CDR3 DNA reads as TGTGCCAGCAGCCCGGGACAGGGGGCTGGCAATCAGCCCCAGCATTTT.

The V gene is TRBV7-9, the J gene TRBJ1-2; TRBD1 might be the D (6 bases). V gave up 4 bases and J gave up 3 bases, with 18 bases separating them. Germline values: CDR1 SEHNR, CDR2 FQNEAQ (reference sequence). CDR3 length equals 16 residues. CDR3 amino acids: CASSSLFIRGDYGYTF. CDR3 bases: TGTGCCAGCAGCTCACTCTTTATCAGGGGAGACTATGGCTACACCTTC.

The rearrangement links TRBV13 to TRBJ1-3, with 8 bases fitting TRBD1. From germline, CDR1 is PRHDT and CDR2 FYEKMQ (reference sequence). This CDR3 is built from 14 residues. Trimming removed 0 bases from V and 7 bases from J; junction bases left unmatched: 2. CDR3 protein: CASSLGRQGNTIYF. In DNA form, the CDR3 reads TGTGCCAGCAGCTTAGGCAGACAGGGGAACACCATATATTTT.

This clone was seen only once. The chain links TRBV9 to TRBJ2-1; D unclear. This CDR3 has 15 amino acids. Germline CDR1 reads SGDLS; CDR2 reads YYNGEE. The V end lost 0 bases, the J end lost 0 bases, and 7 bases lay between the germline ends. CDR3 bases: TGTGCCAGCAGCGTAGAACAGAGCTCCTACAATGAGCAGTTCTTC. Amino acids: CASSVEQSSYNEQFF.

In the case of this clone: Different DNA sequences within this sample yield the same CDR3. The chain carries TRBV27 and TRBJ1-5; 8 bases align to TRBD1. Trimming removed 7 bases from V and 1 base from J; junction bases left unmatched: 3. This CDR3 is 14 amino acids long. Germline CDR1 and CDR2: MNHEY and SMNVEV (reference sequence). The CDR3 here is CASTRTGSNQPQHF. In nucleotides, the CDR3 is TGTGCCAGCACTAGGACAGGGAGCAATCAGCCCCAGCATTTT.

This clone has only one observation. The J gene is TRBJ2-2, the V gene TRBV7-9, with 8 bases lining up with TRBD1. Germline V gene sequence: CDR1 SEHNR, CDR2 FQNEAQ (reference sequence). The CDR3 contains 13 residues. V dropped 4 bases and J dropped 8; count of bases not matched to a gene: 3. The CDR3 sequence is CASSSQGVGELFF. The CDR3 DNA reads as TGTGCCAGCAGCTCACAGGGGGTAGGGGAGCTGTTTTTT.

This chain links TRBV4-3 with TRBJ1-2; D remains unclear. The CDR3 is 14 amino acids. The V end was cut by 2 bases, the J end by 0 bases, with 7 bases between. Germline V gene lookup returns CDR1 LGHNA and CDR2 YSLEER. The CDR3 DNA follows: TGCGCCAGCAGCCAAAAATGGGCTAACTATGGCTACACCTTC. This encodes CASSQKWANYGYTF.

The J gene is TRBJ2-2, the V gene TRBV29-1, with TRBD2 matching 13 bases. CDR3 size: 19 residues. Germline V gene data show CDR1 as SQVTM and CDR2 as ANQGSEA. Unmatched junction bases numbered 18, after V lost 5 bases and J lost 6 bases. The CDR3 protein is CSVIGLAGAFGIGAGELFF. Here the CDR3 DNA reads TGCAGCGTTATTGGACTAGCGGGAGCCTTCGGGATCGGCGCCGGGGAGCTGTTTTTT.

This chain links TRBV6-4 with TRBJ2-1; D may be TRBD2 (5 bases). The germline V and J ends were trimmed by 0 bases and 4 bases, with 13 bases remaining between them. Germline V gene sequence: CDR1 MRHNA, CDR2 SNTAGT. This CDR3 has 16 amino acids. The CDR3 reads CASSDSASHRYNEQFF. The DNA for the CDR3 is TGTGCCAGCAGTGACTCGGCTAGCCACCGTTACAATGAGCAGTTCTTC.

The chain employs TRBV6-1 and TRBJ2-2, with D hard to call. Trimming cost V 5 bases and J 4 bases, with 5 bases left between them. The CDR3 length is 12 residues. CDR1 MNHNS and CDR2 SASEGT come from the germline V gene. The CDR3, as DNA: TGTGCCAGCAGTACACCCACCGGGGAGCTGTTTTTT. Protein sequence: CASSTPTGELFF.

This clone is a singleton in its sample. CDR3 region: CASSSGLETYNEQFF. CDR3 in DNA: TGTGCCAGCAGCTCCGGACTAGAAACCTACAATGAGCAGTTCTTC. The V gene is TRBV7-9, the J gene TRBJ2-1; 7 bases map to TRBD2. The V gene's germline CDR1 is SEHNR and CDR2 FQNEAQ (reference sequence). This CDR3 contains 15 residues. The ends lost 4 bases at V and 2 bases at J; junction bases unmatched: 5.

This clone has a handful of counts. This chain joins TRBV9 and TRBJ2-1, with 9 nucleotides matching TRBD2. Germline CDR1 and CDR2: SGDLS and YYNGEE. The CDR3 is 15 amino acids. V lost 2 bases and J lost 2; bases outside the gene matches: 2. The CDR3 DNA sequence: TGTGCCAGCAGCGTTATAGCGGGGGCCTACAATGAGCAGTTCTTC. Protein: CASSVIAGAYNEQFF.

The rearrangement joins TRBV7-9 to TRBJ2-1; TRBD1 aligns across 8 bases. Germline lookup yields CDR1 SEHNR and CDR2 FQNEAQ (reference sequence). V dropped 1 base and J dropped 3; count of bases not matched to a gene: 2. CDR3 length: 15 amino acids. Written as DNA, the CDR3 is TGTGCCAGCAGCTTAGTACAGGGGGGCTACAATGAGCAGTTCTTC. Its translation: CASSLVQGGYNEQFF. Complete variable domain (other parts from reference TRBV7-9 and TRBJ2-1): DTGVSQNPRHKITKRGQNVTFRCDPISEHNRLYWYRQTLGQGPEFLTYFQNEAQLEKSRLLSDRFSAERPKGSFSTLEIQRTEQGDSAMYLCASSLVQGGYNEQFFGPGTRLTVL.

V is TRBV5-1 and J is TRBJ2-5; TRBD1 matches at 8 bases. Germline-derived CDR1 and CDR2 are SGHRS and YFSETQ. The CDR3 sequence is 15 residues long. Trimming took 3 bases from V and 3 from J; bases not matched to a gene: 7. CDR3 amino acids: CASSSFSDREETQYF. CDR3 DNA sequence: TGCGCCAGCAGCTCCTTTTCGGACAGGGAAGAGACCCAGTACTTC.

This chain uses TRBV19 with TRBJ1-2; no firm D call. The length of the CDR3 is 14 residues. Germline CDR1 reads LNHDA; CDR2 reads SQIVND (reference sequence). V lost 6 bases, J lost 3 bases, and 14 bases lay in between. This chain's CDR3 is CASSTRTTDYGYTF. The CDR3 region has the DNA TGTGCCAGTAGCACACGGACGACGGACTATGGCTACACCTTC.

The genes are TRBV7-6 and TRBJ2-2; D not resolved. The length of the CDR3 is 14 residues. Trimming pared 5 bases from V and 5 bases from J, leaving 12 bases between. Per germline, CDR1 SGHVS and CDR2 FNYEAQ. DNA of the CDR3: TGTGCCAGCAGCCCGCCAACCGCGACCGGGGAGCTGTTTTTT. Translated, it gives CASSPPTATGELFF. The full variable domain, rest sourced from reference TRBV7-6 and TRBJ2-2, is GAGVSQSPRYKVTKRGQDVALRCDPISGHVSLYWYRQALGQGPEFLTYFNYEAQQDKSGLPNDRFSAERPEGSISTLTIQRTEQRDSAMYRCASSPPTATGELFFGEGSRLTVL.

This clone was seen only once. The chain carries TRBV27 and TRBJ2-1, with no clear D. The ends were cut back, 5 bases at V and 9 bases at J, with 11 bases in the middle. CDR1 is MNHEY and CDR2 is SMNVEV in the germline V gene (reference sequence). CDR3 length: 12 residues. Here the CDR3 DNA reads TGTGCCAGCAGTCGCCCCAACCGTGAGCAGTTCTTC. It yields the protein CASSRPNREQFF.

CDR3 loop: CASSLSGVPLLYSNQPQHF. As DNA, the CDR3 is TGTGCCAGCAGTTTAAGTGGTGTTCCCCTCCTTTATAGCAATCAGCCCCAGCATTTT. This chain connects TRBV28 to TRBJ1-5; D is unresolved. V gave up 2 bases and J gave up 0 bases, with 20 bases separating them. The CDR3 loop spans 19 amino acids. Germline V lookup: CDR1 MDHEN, CDR2 SYDVKM.

The gene calls are TRBV5-6 and TRBJ1-2; D gene uncertain. V lost 3 bases and J 2 bases, leaving 2 bases between the germline ends. The germline gives CDR1 SGHDT, CDR2 YYEEEE. There are 11 residues in the CDR3. In DNA form, the CDR3 reads TGTGCCAGCAGCTCGAACTATGGCTACACCTTC. Amino acids: CASSSNYGYTF.

The chain is built from TRBV10-3 and TRBJ1-1; D is unresolved. Germline CDR1 and CDR2: ENHRY and SYGVKD. With 3 bases removed from V and 0 bases from J, the gap between germline ends came to 8 bases. The CDR3 has 14 residues. The CDR3: CAISDGGMNTEAFF. CDR3 in DNA: TGTGCCATCAGTGATGGAGGGATGAACACTGAAGCTTTCTTT.

V is TRBV9 and J is TRBJ2-5; D unresolved. Trimming took 0 bases from V and 3 from J, leaving 6 bases between them. The CDR3 contains 13 residues. The V gene's germline CDR1 is SGDLS and CDR2 YYNGEE. This CDR3 is CASSVASKETQYF. The CDR3 DNA follows: TGTGCCAGCAGCGTAGCGAGTAAAGAGACCCAGTACTTC.

CDR3 in amino acids: CASGFRDNAIYGYTF. In nucleotides, the CDR3 is TGTGCCAGTGGCTTCCGGGACAACGCTATCTATGGCTACACCTTC. The chain joins TRBV19 to TRBJ1-2, with D possibly matching TRBD1 (6 bases). There are 15 residues in the CDR3. CDR1 and CDR2 from the germline V gene are LNHDA and SQIVND (reference sequence). Trimming took 8 bases from V and 4 from J, leaving 20 bases between them.